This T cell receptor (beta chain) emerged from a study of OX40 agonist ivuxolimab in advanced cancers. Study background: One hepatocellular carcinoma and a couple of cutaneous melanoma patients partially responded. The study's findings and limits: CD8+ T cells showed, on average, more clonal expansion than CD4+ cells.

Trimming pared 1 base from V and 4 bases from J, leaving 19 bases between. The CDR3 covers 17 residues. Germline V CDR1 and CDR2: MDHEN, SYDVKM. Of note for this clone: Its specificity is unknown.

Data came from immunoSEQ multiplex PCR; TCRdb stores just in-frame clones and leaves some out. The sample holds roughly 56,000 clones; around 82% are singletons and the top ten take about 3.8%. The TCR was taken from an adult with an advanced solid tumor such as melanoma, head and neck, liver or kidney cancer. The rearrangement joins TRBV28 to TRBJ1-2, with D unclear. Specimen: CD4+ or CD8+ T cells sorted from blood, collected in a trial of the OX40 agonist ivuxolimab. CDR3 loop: CASSLSVRGEFGYGYTF. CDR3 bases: TGTGCCAGCAGTTTATCGGTTCGGGGAGAATTCGGCTATGGCTACACCTTC.